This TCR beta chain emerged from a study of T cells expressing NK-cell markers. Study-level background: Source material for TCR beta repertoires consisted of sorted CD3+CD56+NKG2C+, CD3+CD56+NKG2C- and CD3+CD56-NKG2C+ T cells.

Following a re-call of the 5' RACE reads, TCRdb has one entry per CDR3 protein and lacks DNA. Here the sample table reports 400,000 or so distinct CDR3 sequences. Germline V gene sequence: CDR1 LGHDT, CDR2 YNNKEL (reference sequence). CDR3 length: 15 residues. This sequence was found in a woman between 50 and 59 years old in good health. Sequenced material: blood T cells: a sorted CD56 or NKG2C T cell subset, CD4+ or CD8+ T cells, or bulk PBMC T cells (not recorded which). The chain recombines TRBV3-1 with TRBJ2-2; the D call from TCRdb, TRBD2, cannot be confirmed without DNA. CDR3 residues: CASSPGLVNTGELFF.